These 7 T cell receptor beta chains originate from one sample sequenced in a study of CD8 T cells in ankylosing spondylitis (dated by TCRdb to 2016 to 2017). The library came from 5' RACE. The sequencer was an Illumina HiSeq 2500. TCRdb reprocessed the public reads (quality trimming at Q25 with fastp, clone calling with MiXCR) and kept in-frame beta chains. Each CDR3 protein gets just one entry, which takes the most common genes and DNA from the rows behind it. The sample records 250,000 to 400,000 distinct CDR3 sequences, 11% of which are singletons. The top ten hold about 10% of the sample. The sequenced material came from blood, either unsorted or a sorted T cell fraction (not recorded which). Every receptor here comes from a female donor with ankylosing spondylitis or in good health (not recorded which).

This clonotype was picked up a small number of times. The V gene is TRBV20-1, the J gene TRBJ2-7; 8 nucleotides agree with TRBD2. The CDR3 is 15 amino acids. Trimming at V came to 2 bases and at J to 1 base, leaving 7 bases not matched to a gene. The germline V gene encodes CDR1 DFQATT and CDR2 SNEGSKA (reference sequence). CDR3 in amino acids: CSARSSGRGSYEQYF. The CDR3 DNA follows: TGCAGTGCTAGATCGAGCGGGAGAGGTTCCTACGAGCAGTACTTC.

This clonotype turned up a few times. J is TRBJ2-2 and V is TRBV7-2; D is unclear. CDR1 is SGHTA, CDR2 FQGNSA, per germline. V dropped 2 bases and J dropped 7 bases, with 5 bases sitting between them. The CDR3 totals 12 residues. The CDR3 DNA reads as TGTGCCAGCAGCTTATGGGTCGGGGAGCTGTTTTTT. Amino acids: CASSLWVGELFF.

The CDR3 sequence is CASSPDRFANYGYTF. The CDR3 nucleotides read TGCGCCAGCAGCCCGGACAGGTTCGCTAACTATGGCTACACCTTC. The chain combines TRBV10-1 with TRBJ1-2; 7 nucleotides match TRBD1. Trimming cost V 6 bases and J 0 bases; bases outside gene matches: 7. The CDR3 loop spans 15 amino acids. Germline loops: CDR1 WNHNN, CDR2 SYGVQD (reference sequence).

This chain links TRBV5-1 with TRBJ1-2; 7 positions agree with TRBD1. CDR1 SGHRS and CDR2 YFSETQ come from the germline V gene. The V gene end was trimmed by 4 bases and the J gene end by 6 bases; junction bases not matched to a gene: 9. This CDR3 is built from 14 residues. Here the CDR3 reads CASSPSQGENGYTF. The CDR3 region has the DNA TGCGCCAGCAGCCCGAGCCAGGGGGAGAATGGCTACACCTTC.

This clonotype was observed many times. The chain is built from TRBV20-1 and TRBJ2-4; the D gene is possibly TRBD1 (5 bases). CDR1 is DFQATT, CDR2 SNEGSKA, per germline (reference sequence). V was clipped by 6 bases and J by 6 bases, with 15 bases between them. This CDR3 contains 13 residues. Here the CDR3 reads CSALDRASNIQYF. The CDR3 nucleotides are TGCAGTGCCCTAGACAGAGCCTCAAACATTCAGTACTTC.

The DNA for the CDR3 is TGTGCCAGCAGCTTAGCGACTAGCGGGGGACAAGAGACCCAGTACTTC. Protein: CASSLATSGGQETQYF. The chain carries TRBV7-2 and TRBJ2-5; 12 nucleotides align to TRBD2. The CDR3 is 16 amino acids. The junction had 1 base not matched to a gene; V was cut back by 0 bases and J by 2 bases. Germline values: CDR1 SGHTA, CDR2 FQGNSA.

This clonotype was detected only a few times. V gene TRBV20-1 combines with J gene TRBJ1-1; D is undetermined. Trimming pared 6 bases from V and 7 bases from J, leaving 15 bases between. CDR1 is DFQATT, CDR2 SNEGSKA, per germline (reference sequence). CDR3 size: 12 residues. The CDR3 DNA follows: TGCAGTGCCTTCGGAAATCTCAATGAAGCTTTCTTT. Translation: CSAFGNLNEAFF.